These T cell receptor beta chains were read from a single sample in a study of CD8 T cells in ankylosing spondylitis. TCRdb fed the 5' RACE reads into MiXCR, producing one record per CDR3 protein. In the table there are about 540,000 distinct CDR3 sequences, roughly 13% of which are singletons. Sequencing was carried out using blood, either unsorted or a sorted T cell fraction (not recorded which). The receptors were sampled from a male donor with ankylosing spondylitis. Each CDR3 is given without its conserved first and last residue. A D gene is named only where the DNA matches it firmly.

D gene	V gene	J gene	CDR3 protein
NA	TRBV6-5	TRBJ1-6	ASSVGNSPLH
NA	TRBV2	TRBJ1-6	ASRYRDNSPLH
NA	TRBV5-1	TRBJ1-4	ASRESQLEKLF
NA	TRBV20-1	TRBJ2-1	SAQEGRGSYNEQF
NA	TRBV2	TRBJ1-2	ASKEPIALGYGYT
NA	TRBV5-1	TRBJ2-1	ASSLAGQGIEQF
TRBD2	TRBV14	TRBJ2-7	ASSQDLAGLNEQY
NA	TRBV6-2/TRBV6-3	TRBJ2-7	ASSSGTVAYEQY
TRBD1	TRBV5-1	TRBJ1-1	ASSLSGQGLEAF
NA	TRBV5-5	TRBJ2-7	ASSRSFVEQY
TRBD1	TRBV7-6	TRBJ2-1	ASSTDRVTYNEQF
TRBD2	TRBV11-2	TRBJ2-4	ASSLGGLAGANIQY
NA	TRBV6-2/TRBV6-3	TRBJ2-7	ASSYVGREQY
NA	TRBV5-1	TRBJ1-4	ASTTGPGEKLF
TRBD2	TRBV7-2	TRBJ2-1	ASSSRLAGVMGEQF
NA	TRBV20-1	TRBJ1-2	SARDRRGVYGYT
TRBD1	TRBV12-3/TRBV12-4	TRBJ1-6	ASSYRDSYNSPLH
NA	TRBV12-3/TRBV12-4	TRBJ1-5	ASSLEGIQPQH
NA	TRBV20-1	TRBJ1-1	SASTGQQNTEAF
NA	TRBV21-1	TRBJ2-3	ASSKRASGSSTQY
TRBD1	TRBV20-1	TRBJ2-7	SASRDRVGEQY
NA	TRBV13	TRBJ1-1	ASSLRGRTEAF
NA	TRBV3-1	TRBJ1-5	ASSRGAGANQPQH
TRBD2	TRBV7-8	TRBJ2-1	ASSPLAGVFNEQF
NA	TRBV12-3/TRBV12-4	TRBJ2-1	ASSDSKQF
TRBD1	TRBV27	TRBJ1-5	ASSRQGAQPQH
NA	TRBV20-1	TRBJ2-3	SARGRRGTSTDTQY
NA	TRBV20-1	TRBJ1-5	SARDHGDHPPQH
NA	TRBV5-1	TRBJ2-1	ASSPTGISSYNEQF
NA	TRBV7-2	TRBJ1-1	ASSLARMNTEAF
TRBD2	TRBV20-1	TRBJ2-5	SAIAGGKETQY
NA	TRBV27	TRBJ2-1	ASSIPGAKKINEQF
NA	TRBV5-1	TRBJ2-7	ASSWNTGSYEQY
NA	TRBV5-1	TRBJ2-3	ASEFQGKDTDTQY
NA	TRBV3-1	TRBJ1-2	ASSQGVGGYT
NA	TRBV6-1	TRBJ2-2	ASSEEGWTGELF
NA	TRBV29-1	TRBJ1-5	SVGAEVAGGNQPQH
TRBD2	TRBV24-1	TRBJ2-3	ATGRENTDTQY
TRBD2	TRBV24-1	TRBJ2-1	ATSDTSGRPEQF
TRBD2	TRBV2	TRBJ2-2	ASRTSENTGELF
NA	TRBV7-8	TRBJ1-5	ASSQDSFNQPQH
TRBD1	TRBV20-1	TRBJ2-4	SADDRGGYIQY
TRBD1	TRBV2	TRBJ2-7	ASRGTGGARGEQY
NA	TRBV7-2	TRBJ2-7	ASSPRSNHEQY